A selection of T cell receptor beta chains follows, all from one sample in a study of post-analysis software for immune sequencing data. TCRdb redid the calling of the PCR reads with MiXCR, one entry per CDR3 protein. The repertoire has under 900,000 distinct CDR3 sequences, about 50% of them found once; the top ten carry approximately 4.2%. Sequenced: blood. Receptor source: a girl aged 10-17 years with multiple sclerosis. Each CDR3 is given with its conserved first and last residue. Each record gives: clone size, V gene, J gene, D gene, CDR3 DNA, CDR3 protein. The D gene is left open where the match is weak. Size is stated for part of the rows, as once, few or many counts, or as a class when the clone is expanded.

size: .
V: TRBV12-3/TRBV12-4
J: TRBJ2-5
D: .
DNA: TGTGCCAGCAGTTTCCCTACCCTGGAGACCCAGTACTTC
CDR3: CASSFPTLETQYF

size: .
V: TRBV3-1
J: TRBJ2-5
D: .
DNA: TGTGCCAGCAGCCAAGCGTTGACAGGGACTCAAGAGACCCAGTACTTC
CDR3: CASSQALTGTQETQYF

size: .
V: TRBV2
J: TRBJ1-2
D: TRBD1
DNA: TGTGCCAGCAGGGCCCCGGGACAGTACCTTGGGGACTATGGCTACACCTTC
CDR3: CASRAPGQYLGDYGYTF

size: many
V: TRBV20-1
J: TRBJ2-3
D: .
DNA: TGCAGTGCTAGTCCCCTTGGGGCAGGCCATACGCAGTATTTT
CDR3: CSASPLGAGHTQYF

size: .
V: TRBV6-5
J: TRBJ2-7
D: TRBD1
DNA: TGTGCCAGCAGGGGACAGGGTTCTTCCTACGAGCAGTACTTC
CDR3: CASRGQGSSYEQYF

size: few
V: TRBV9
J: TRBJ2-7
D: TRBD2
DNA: TGTGCCAGCGTTCGGGGGGAGGAGGGCGAGCAGTACTTC
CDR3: CASVRGEEGEQYF

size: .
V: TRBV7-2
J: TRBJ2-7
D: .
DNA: TGTACCAGCAGCTTAGTGTTCCAGGGCTACGAGCAGTACTTC
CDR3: CTSSLVFQGYEQYF

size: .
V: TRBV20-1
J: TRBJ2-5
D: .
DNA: TGCAGTGCTAGCCGGGACACTCAAAAAGGGGAGCAGTACTTC
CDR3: CSASRDTQKGEQYF

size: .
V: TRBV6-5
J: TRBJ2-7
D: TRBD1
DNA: TGTGCCAGCAGTTACGAGGGCAGGGGGTCCTACGAGCAGTACTTC
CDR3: CASSYEGRGSYEQYF

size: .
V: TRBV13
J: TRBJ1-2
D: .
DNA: TGTGCCAGCAGCAACCAGGGGCCATTCGGCTACACCTTC
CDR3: CASSNQGPFGYTF

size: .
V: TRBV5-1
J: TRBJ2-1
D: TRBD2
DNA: TGCGCCAGCAGCCCCGACTGGCGGGGGTACAATGAGCAGTTCTTC
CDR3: CASSPDWRGYNEQFF

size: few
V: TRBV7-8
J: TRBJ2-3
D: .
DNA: TGTGCCAGCAGACAGGGTTCCAGGGCAGATACGCAGTATTTT
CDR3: CASRQGSRADTQYF

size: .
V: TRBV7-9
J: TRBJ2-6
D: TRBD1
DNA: TGTGCCAGCGGCTTATCGGGCAGGGGGCTCGCTGGGGCCAACGTCCTGACTTTC
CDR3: CASGLSGRGLAGANVLTF

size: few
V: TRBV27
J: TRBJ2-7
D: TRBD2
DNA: TGTGCCAGCAGCTGGCGTGGGCTAGCGGGGCTCTCCTACGAGCAGTACTTC
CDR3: CASSWRGLAGLSYEQYF

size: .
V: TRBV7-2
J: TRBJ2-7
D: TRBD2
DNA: TGTGCCAGCAGCTTGGGGCTAGCGGGGGGCTATAGATACGAGCAGTACTTC
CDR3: CASSLGLAGGYRYEQYF

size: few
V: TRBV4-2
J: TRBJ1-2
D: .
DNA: TGTGCCAGCAGCCAAGATACGGGGCTTGGCTACACCTTC
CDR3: CASSQDTGLGYTF

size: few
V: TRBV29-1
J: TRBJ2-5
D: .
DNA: TGCAGCGTCCAACTTAAGGTCCGGGTCGCAGAGACCCAGTACTTC
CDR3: CSVQLKVRVAETQYF

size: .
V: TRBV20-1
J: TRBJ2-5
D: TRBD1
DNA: TGCAGTGCGGAACAGGGGATAGAGCAGTACTTC
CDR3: CSAEQGIEQYF

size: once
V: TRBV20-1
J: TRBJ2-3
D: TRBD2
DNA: TGCAGTGCTAAGAAAGCGGGAGTAGGGCCAGATACGCAGTATTTT
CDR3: CSAKKAGVGPDTQYF

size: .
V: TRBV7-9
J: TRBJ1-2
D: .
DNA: TGTGTCAGCAGCTTAGGACTGATCTATGGCTACACCTTC
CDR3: CVSSLGLIYGYTF

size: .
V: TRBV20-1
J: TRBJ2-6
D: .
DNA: TGCGGTGCTAGAGGAAGGACAGCCTCTGGGGCCAACGTCCTGACTTTC
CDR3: CGARGRTASGANVLTF

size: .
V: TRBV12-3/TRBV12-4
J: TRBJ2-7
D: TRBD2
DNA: TGTGCCAGCAGTCCTGAAGGGAGACTAGCGGGCCTAACCCCCTACGAGCAGTACTTC
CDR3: CASSPEGRLAGLTPYEQYF

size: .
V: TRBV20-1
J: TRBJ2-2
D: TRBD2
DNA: TGCAGTGCCCTAGGGGAGGGCCTTTATGGGGAGCTGTTTTTT
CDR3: CSALGEGLYGELFF

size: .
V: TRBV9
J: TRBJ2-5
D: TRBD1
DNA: TGTGCCAGCAGCGAGGGGACAGAAGAGACCCAGTACTTC
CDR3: CASSEGTEETQYF

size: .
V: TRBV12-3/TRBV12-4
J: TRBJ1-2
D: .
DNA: TGTGCCAGCAGCTTAGGCACAGAGCCCTATGGCTACACCTTC
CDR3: CASSLGTEPYGYTF

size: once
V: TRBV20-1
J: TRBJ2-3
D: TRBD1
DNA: TGCAGTGCTAGTGACGACAGGGGGTATAGGACAGATACGCAGTATTTT
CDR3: CSASDDRGYRTDTQYF

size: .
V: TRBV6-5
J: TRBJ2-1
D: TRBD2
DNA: TGTGCCTGTGGCCGGACTAGCTCCTACAATGAGCAGTTCTTC
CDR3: CACGRTSSYNEQFF

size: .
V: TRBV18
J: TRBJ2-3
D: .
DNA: TGTGCCAGCTCACCAGGGCTACCGCGGGATACGCAGTATTTT
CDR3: CASSPGLPRDTQYF

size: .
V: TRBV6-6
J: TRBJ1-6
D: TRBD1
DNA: TGTGCCAGCAGACGTTCGGGACAGGCGGAATCACCCCTCCACTTT
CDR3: CASRRSGQAESPLHF

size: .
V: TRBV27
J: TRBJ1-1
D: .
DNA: TGTGCCAGCAGTTTATTAGTCACAGATCAAAACACTGAAGCTTTCTTT
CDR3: CASSLLVTDQNTEAFF

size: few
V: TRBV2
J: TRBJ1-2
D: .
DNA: TGTGCCAGCAGTGATGCCGGAGGAGATAACTATGGCTACACCTTC
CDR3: CASSDAGGDNYGYTF

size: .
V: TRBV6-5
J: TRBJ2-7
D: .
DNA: TGTGCCAGCACAGGCTACGGGTCATTAAACTCCTACGAGCAGTACTTC
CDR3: CASTGYGSLNSYEQYF

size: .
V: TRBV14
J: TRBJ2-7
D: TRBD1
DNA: TGTGCCAGCAGCCAAAGTCGACAGGGGGCGGGAGAGCAGTACTTC
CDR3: CASSQSRQGAGEQYF

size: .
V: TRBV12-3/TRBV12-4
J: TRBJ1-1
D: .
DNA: TGTGCCAGCAGCTTACGGGAGGGGAACACTGAAGCTTTCTTT
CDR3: CASSLREGNTEAFF

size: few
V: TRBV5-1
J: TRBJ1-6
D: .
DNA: TGCGCCAGCAGCTTGTGGGGCACGAATTCACCCCTCCACTTT
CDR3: CASSLWGTNSPLHF

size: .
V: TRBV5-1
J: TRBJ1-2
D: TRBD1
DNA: TGCGCCAGCAGCGCAGACAGGGTTTCTAACTATGGCTACACCTTC
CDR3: CASSADRVSNYGYTF

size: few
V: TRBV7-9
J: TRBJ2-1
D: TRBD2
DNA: TGTGCCAGCAGCTTACGTTCCAGCGGGAGACCATCTCCCTACAATGAGCAGTTCTTC
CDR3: CASSLRSSGRPSPYNEQFF

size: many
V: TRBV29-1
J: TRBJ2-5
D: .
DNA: TGCAGCGCCGGACCCCAAGAGACCCAGTACTTC
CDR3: CSAGPQETQYF

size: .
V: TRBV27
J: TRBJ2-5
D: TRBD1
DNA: TGTGCCAGCAGTTTATCGGGGACAGGGTTTGAGACCCAGTACTTC
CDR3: CASSLSGTGFETQYF

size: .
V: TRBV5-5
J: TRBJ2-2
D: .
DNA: TGTGCCAGCAGCTTGGCCCAGATCACCGGGGAGCTGTTTTTT
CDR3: CASSLAQITGELFF

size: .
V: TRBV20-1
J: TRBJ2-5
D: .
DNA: TGCAGTGCTAGTTTGGGTCCCGAGACCCAGTACTTC
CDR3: CSASLGPETQYF

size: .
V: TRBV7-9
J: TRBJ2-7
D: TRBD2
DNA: TGTGGTTCTCCGACTAGCTTTCCCTCCTACGAGCAGTACTTC
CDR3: CGSPTSFPSYEQYF

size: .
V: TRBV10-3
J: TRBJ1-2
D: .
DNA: TGTGCCATCAGTGAGTCTGGACAGCACTATGGCTACACCTTC
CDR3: CAISESGQHYGYTF

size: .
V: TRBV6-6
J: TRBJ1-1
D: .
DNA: TGTGCCAGCATCCCGGGACCTGGGGGAGCTTTCTTT
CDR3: CASIPGPGGAFF

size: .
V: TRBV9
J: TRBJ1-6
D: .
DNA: TGTGCCAGCAGCGTAGGGCAGTATAATTCACCCCTCCACTTT
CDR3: CASSVGQYNSPLHF

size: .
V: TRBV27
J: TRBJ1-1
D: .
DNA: TGTGCCAGCAGTTTACGTCGGGGCACTGAAGCTTTCTTT
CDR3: CASSLRRGTEAFF

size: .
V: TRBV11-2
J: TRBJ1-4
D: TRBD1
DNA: TGTGCCAGCAGCCTCACCGGGACAGGGATAGGAAAACTGTTTTTT
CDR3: CASSLTGTGIGKLFF

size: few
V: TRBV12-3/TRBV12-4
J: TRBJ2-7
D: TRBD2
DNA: TGTGCCAGCAGTTCCGGGACTAGGGTTGCCTACGAGCAGTACTTC
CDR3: CASSSGTRVAYEQYF

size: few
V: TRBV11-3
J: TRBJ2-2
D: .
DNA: TGTGCCAGCAGCTTGAGCTACACCGGGGAGCTGTTTTTT
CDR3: CASSLSYTGELFF

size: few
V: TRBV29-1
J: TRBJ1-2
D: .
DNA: TGCAGCGTTCGAAAAGGGGGCTATGGCTACACCTTC
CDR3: CSVRKGGYGYTF

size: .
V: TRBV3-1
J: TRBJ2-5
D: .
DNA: TGTGCCAGCAGCCAAGGTCTGGTCGAAGAGACCCAGTACTTC
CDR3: CASSQGLVEETQYF

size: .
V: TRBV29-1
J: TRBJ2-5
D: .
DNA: TGCACCATTGTGGGGTTACAAGAGACCCAGTACTTC
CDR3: CTIVGLQETQYF

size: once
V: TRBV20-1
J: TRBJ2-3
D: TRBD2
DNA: TGCAGTGCTAAACTAGCGGAAAGCACAGATACGCAGTATTTT
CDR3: CSAKLAESTDTQYF

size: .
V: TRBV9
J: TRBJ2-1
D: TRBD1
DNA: TGTGCCAGCAGCGTAACAGGGGGGCCTCACAATGAGCAGTTCTTC
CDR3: CASSVTGGPHNEQFF